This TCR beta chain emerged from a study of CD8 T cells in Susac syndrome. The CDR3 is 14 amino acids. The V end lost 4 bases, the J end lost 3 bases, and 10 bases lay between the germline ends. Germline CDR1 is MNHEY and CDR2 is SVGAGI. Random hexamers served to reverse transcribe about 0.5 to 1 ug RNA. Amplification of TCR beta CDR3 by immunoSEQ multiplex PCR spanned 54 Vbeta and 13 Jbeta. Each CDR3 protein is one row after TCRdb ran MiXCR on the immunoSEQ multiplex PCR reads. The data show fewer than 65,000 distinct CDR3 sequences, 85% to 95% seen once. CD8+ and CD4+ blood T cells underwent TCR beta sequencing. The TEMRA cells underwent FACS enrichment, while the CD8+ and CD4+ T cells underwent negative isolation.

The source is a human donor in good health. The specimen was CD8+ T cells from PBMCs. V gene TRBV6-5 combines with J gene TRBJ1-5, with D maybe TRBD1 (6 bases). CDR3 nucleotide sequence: TGTGCCAGCAGTTTTACAGGGTACAATCAGCCCCAGCATTTT. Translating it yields CASSFTGYNQPQHF.